This T cell receptor beta chain was sequenced for a study of blood T cell repertoires in COVID-19. There are 15 residues in the CDR3. The V and J ends lost 10 bases and 1 base, in that order; junction bases with no gene match: 8. Germline values: CDR1 SNHLY, CDR2 FYNNEI. Original handling: The assay estimated nucleated cells by amplifying reference gene primers. Data came from immunoSEQ multiplex PCR; TCRdb stores just in-frame clones and leaves some out. From that table come the V and J calls and clone size; the DNA was used to work out D and trimming. The data hold approximately 150,000 clones, with around nine tenths observed a single time.

Source material: peripheral blood. J is TRBJ2-2 and V is TRBV2; 8 bases match TRBD1. The receptor comes from a woman aged 80 or older with COVID-19, enrolled during active disease. This CDR3 is CATQGAIRNTGELFF. The CDR3 region has the DNA TGTGCCACCCAGGGGGCCATCAGGAACACCGGGGAGCTGTTTTTT.